This T cell receptor beta chain was recorded in a study of breast tumors, draining lymph nodes, adjacent tissues. Breast cancer patients provided tissue from their axillary draining lymph nodes. Study results and limitations: Luminal-like breast cancer showed significantly higher tumor–nontumor repertoire similarity than basal-like.

TCRdb ran MiXCR on the multiplex PCR reads and lists one entry per CDR3 protein. The table has some 120,000 distinct CDR3 sequences, roughly 21% seen once; the top ten hold over 3%. This clonotype was detected a few times. Its matching antigen is unknown. This sequence may be a read error, since a much larger clone differs from it by one base. This CDR3 contains 15 residues. Germline V gene sequence: CDR1 SGHRS, CDR2 YFSETQ. V lost 0 bases and J lost 6, with 16 bases in between. The TCR originated in a female donor with breast cancer. Some clones in this sample may be carry-over from other donors' samples. Sequencing was done on a sample of axillary lymph node tissue. This chain uses TRBV5-1 with TRBJ2-7; tentatively, D is TRBD2 (7 bases). CDR3 amino acids: CASSLGGGGLSEQYF. The CDR3 DNA follows: TGCGCCAGCAGCTTGGGGGGAGGGGGGCTGAGCGAGCAGTACTTC.